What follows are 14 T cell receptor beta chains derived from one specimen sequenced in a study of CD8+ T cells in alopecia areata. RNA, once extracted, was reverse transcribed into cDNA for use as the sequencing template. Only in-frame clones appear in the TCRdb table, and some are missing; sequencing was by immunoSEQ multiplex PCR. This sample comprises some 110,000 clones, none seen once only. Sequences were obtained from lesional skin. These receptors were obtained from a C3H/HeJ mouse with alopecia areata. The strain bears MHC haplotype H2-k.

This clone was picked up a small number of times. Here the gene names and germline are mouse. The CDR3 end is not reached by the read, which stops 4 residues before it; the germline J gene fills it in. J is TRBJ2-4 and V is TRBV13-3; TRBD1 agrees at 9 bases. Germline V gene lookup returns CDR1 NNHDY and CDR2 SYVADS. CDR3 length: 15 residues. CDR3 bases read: TGTGCCAGCAGTGGGGACAGGGAGGGAGAAAAC. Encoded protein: CASSGDREGEN. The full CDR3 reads CASSGDREGENTLYF.

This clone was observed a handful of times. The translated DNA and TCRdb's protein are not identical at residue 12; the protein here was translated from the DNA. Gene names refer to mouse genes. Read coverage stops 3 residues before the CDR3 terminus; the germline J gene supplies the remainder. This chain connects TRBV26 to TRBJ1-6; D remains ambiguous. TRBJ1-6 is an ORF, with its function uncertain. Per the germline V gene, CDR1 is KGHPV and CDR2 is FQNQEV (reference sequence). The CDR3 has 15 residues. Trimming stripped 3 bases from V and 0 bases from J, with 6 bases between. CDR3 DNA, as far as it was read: TGTGCCAGCAGTCTCCAAAATTCCTATAATTCGCCC. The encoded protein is CASSLQNSYNSP. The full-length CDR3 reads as CASSLQNSYNSPLYF.

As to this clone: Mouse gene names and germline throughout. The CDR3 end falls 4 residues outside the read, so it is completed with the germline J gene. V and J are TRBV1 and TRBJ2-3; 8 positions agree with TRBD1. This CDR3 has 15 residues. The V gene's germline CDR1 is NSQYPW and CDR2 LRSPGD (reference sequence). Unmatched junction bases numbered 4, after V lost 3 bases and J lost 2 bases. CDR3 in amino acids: CTCSATDRVAETLYF. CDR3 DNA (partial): TGCACCTGCAGTGCGACGGACAGGGTTGCAGAA.

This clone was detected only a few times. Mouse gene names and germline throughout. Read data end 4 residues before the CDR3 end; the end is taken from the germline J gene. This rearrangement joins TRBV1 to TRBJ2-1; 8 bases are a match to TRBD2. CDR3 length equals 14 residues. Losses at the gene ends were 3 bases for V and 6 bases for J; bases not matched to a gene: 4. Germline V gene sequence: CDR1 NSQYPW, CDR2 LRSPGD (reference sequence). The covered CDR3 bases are TGCACCTGCAGTGCCTGGGGGGTATTTGCT. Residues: CTCSAWGVFA. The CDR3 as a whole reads CTCSAWGVFAEQFF.

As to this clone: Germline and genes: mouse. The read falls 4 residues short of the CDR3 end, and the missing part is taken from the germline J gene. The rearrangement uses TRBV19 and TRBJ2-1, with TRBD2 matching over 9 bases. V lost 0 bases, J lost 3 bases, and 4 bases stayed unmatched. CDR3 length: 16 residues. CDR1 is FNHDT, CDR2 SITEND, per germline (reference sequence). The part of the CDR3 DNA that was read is TGTGCCAGCAGTATAGAAGGCTGGGGGGGCTATGCT. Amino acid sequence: CASSIEGWGGYA. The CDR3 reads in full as CASSIEGWGGYAEQFF.

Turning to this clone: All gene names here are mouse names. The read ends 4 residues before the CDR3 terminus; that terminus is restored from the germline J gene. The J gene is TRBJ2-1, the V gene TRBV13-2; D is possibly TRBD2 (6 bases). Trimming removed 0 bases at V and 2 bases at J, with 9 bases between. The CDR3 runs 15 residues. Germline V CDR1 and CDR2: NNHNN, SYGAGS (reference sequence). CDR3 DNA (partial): TGTGCCAGCGGTGATGAGATGGGGGACTATGCT. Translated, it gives CASGDEMGDYA. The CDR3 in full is CASGDEMGDYAEQFF.

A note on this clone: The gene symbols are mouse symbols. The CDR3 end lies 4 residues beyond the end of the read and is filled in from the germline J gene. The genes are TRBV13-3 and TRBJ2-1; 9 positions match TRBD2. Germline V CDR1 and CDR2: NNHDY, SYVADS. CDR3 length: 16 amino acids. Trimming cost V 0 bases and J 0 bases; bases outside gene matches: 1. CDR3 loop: CASSDGDWANYAEQFF. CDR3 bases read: TGTGCCAGCAGTGATGGGGACTGGGCTAACTATGCT.

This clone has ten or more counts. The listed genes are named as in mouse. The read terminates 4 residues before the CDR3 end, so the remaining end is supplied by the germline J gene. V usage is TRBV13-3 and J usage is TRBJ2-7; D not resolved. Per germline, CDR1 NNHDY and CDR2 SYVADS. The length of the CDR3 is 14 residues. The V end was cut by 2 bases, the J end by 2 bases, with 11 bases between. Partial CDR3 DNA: TGTGCCAGCAGTGAAGGAGACATCACCTAT. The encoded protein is CASSEGDITY. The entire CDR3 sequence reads CASSEGDITYEQYF.

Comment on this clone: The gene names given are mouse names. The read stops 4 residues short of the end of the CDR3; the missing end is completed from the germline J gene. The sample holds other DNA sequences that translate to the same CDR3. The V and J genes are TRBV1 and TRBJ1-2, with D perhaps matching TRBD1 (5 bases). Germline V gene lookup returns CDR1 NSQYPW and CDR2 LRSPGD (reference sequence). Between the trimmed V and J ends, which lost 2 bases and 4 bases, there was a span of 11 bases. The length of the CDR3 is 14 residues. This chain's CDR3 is CTCSARQGGSDYTF. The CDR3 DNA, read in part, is TGCACCTGCAGTGCACGCCAGGGTGGCTCC.

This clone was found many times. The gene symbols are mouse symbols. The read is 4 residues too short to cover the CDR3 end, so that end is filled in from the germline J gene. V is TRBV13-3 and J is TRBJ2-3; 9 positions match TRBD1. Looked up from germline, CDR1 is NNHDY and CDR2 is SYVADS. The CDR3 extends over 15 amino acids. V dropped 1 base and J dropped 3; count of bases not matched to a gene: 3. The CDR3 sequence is CASSDYRGRAETLYF. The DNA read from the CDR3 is TGTGCCAGCAGTGATTACAGGGGGCGGGCAGAA.

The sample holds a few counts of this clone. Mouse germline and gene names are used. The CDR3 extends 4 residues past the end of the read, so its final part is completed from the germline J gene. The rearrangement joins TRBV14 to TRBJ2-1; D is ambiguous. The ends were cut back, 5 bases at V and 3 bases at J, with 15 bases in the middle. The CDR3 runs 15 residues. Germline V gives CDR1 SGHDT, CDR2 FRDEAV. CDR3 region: CASSPPETFYAEQFF. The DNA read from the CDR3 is TGTGCCAGCAGCCCCCCCGAGACATTCTATGCT.

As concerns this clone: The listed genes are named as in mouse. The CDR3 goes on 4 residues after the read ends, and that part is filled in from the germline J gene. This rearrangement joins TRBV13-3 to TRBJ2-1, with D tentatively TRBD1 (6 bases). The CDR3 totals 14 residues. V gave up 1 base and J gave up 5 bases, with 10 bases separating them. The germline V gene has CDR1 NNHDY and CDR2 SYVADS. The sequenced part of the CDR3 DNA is TGTGCCAGCAGTGATCCCCAGGGGAATGCT. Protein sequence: CASSDPQGNA. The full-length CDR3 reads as CASSDPQGNAEQFF.

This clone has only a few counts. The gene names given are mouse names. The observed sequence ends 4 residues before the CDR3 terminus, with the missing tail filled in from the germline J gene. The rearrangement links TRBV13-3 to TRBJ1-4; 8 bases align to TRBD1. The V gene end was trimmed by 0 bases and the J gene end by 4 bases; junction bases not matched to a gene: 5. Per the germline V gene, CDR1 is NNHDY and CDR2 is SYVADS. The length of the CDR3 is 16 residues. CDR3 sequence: CASSDVAGGLNERLFF. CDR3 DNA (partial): TGTGCCAGCAGTGATGTCGCAGGGGGCCTCAACGAA.

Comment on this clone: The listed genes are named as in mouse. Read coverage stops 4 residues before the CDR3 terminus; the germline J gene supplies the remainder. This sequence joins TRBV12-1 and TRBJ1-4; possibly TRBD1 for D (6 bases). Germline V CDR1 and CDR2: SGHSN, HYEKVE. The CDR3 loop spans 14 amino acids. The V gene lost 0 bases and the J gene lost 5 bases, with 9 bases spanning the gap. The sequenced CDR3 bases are TGTGCCAGCTCTCTCGGGCAGGGGAACGAA. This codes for CASSLGQGNE. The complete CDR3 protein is CASSLGQGNERLFF.